This TCR beta chain was captured in a study of control samples from healthy donors and cancer patients. In this sample, this clone turned up once. Sequencing was performed with immunoSEQ multiplex PCR; in TCRdb, only in-frame clones are kept and a portion is missing. The sample holds about 100,000 clones; over 75% are singletons and the top ten take 18%. Trimming shortened V by 1 base and J by 9 bases, and 16 bases separated the two germline ends. This CDR3 is built from 15 residues. Germline V gene data show CDR1 as LGHNT and CDR2 as FRNRAP. The receptor comes from a woman aged 45 to 65 in good health. The sequencing sample was made of blood. V gene TRBV12-5 combines with J gene TRBJ2-4; tentatively, D is TRBD1 (6 bases). The CDR3 here is CASGLAIQGRGIQYF. CDR3 DNA sequence: TGTGCTAGTGGTTTGGCTATACAGGGAAGGGGCATTCAGTACTTC.